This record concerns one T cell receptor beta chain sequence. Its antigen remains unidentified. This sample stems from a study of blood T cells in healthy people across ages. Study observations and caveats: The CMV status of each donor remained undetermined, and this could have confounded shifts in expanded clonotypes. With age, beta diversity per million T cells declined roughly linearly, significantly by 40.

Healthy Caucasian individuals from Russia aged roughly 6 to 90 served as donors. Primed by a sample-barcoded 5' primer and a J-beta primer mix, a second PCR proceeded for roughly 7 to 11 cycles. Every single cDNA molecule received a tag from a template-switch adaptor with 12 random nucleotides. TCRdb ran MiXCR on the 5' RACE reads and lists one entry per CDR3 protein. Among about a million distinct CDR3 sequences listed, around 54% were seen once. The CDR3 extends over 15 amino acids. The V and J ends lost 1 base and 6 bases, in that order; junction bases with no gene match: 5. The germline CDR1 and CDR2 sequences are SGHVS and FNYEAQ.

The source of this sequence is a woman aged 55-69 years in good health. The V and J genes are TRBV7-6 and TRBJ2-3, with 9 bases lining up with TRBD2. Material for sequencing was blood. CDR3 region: CASSLVAGVMDTQYF. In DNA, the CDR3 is TGTGCCAGCAGCTTAGTAGCGGGAGTCATGGATACGCAGTATTTT.